The T cell receptor (beta chain) under discussion was sequenced for a study of blood T cell repertoires in COVID-19. Germline V gene data show CDR1 as MDHEN and CDR2 as SYDVKM. CDR3 size: 14 residues. V shed 4 bases, J shed 1 base, and the junction held 3 bases outside the gene matches. Produced via immunoSEQ multiplex PCR; TCRdb's table is partial and in-frame only. The profile shows approximately 220,000 clones, about 86% of them singletons. The sequence was obtained from a woman aged 40 to 55 with acute COVID-19. This chain joins TRBV28 and TRBJ1-1, with 7 bases matching TRBD1. The sequenced sample was PBMCs or T cells enriched from blood (not recorded which). Written as DNA, the CDR3 is TGTGCCAGCAGTTCGGGGACAGCGAACACTGAAGCTTTCTTT. Amino acids: CASSSGTANTEAFF.